This T cell receptor (beta chain) was sequenced during a study of beta chain features in type 1 diabetes. General study findings and limits: Compared with healthy donors, patients appeared to share more similar naive, central memory and regulatory TCRB repertoires. Type 1 diabetes patients showed fewer insertions and more deletions at VDJ junctions.

CDR1 is MGHRA and CDR2 is YSYEKL in the germline V gene. V shed 2 bases, J shed 6 bases, and the junction held 6 bases outside the gene matches. The length of the CDR3 is 16 residues. Expressed TCRB transcripts got sequenced, as all isolated RNA was reverse transcribed. Sequenced naive, central memory and regulatory T cell samples produced an average of roughly 3.6 million reads. Assay: immunoSEQ multiplex PCR; the TCRdb copy retains only in-frame clones and omits some. There are about 220,000 clones in the sample; around 9.9% occur only once, and about 1.2% lies in the top ten. Notes on this clone: Its matching antigen is unknown.

The receptor was isolated from a man aged 18-30 years in good health. Sequencing input: central memory CD4+ T cells from blood. The J gene is TRBJ2-1, the V gene TRBV4-1; TRBD2 matches 11 bases. The CDR3 region has the DNA TGCGCCAGCAGCCAACCTACTAGCGGGAGTTTCAATGAGCAGTTCTTC. Its protein is CASSQPTSGSFNEQFF.